The entry that follows covers one T cell receptor beta chain sequence. The data belong to a study of blood T cell repertoires in COVID-19. CDR1 and CDR2 (germline): MNHNS, SASEGT. The CDR3 consists of 15 residues. V gave up 1 base and J gave up 4 bases, with 13 bases separating them. Libraries were prepared by immunoSEQ multiplex PCR; TCRdb keeps only in-frame clonotypes and omits some of them. The sample contains 65,000 to 80,000 clones, approximately 80% of which appear only once. The sequencing sample was made of peripheral blood. The sequence derives from a human donor in a cohort sampled during active COVID-19. The chain links TRBV6-1 to TRBJ1-2, with D maybe TRBD1 (5 bases). CDR3 loop: CASSEEGRGGYGYTF. CDR3 sequence (DNA): TGTGCCAGCAGTGAAGAGGGGAGGGGCGGCTATGGCTACACCTTC.